This entry lists 5 T cell receptor beta chains sequenced from one sample in a study of blood T cell repertoires in COVID-19. The repertoire was sequenced with immunoSEQ multiplex PCR; TCRdb's copy has only in-frame clones and lacks some. The sample has roughly 190,000 clones; 88% are singletons. The sequenced material came from peripheral blood. The receptor set was obtained from a human donor in a cohort sampled during active COVID-19.

The chain joins TRBV10-3 to TRBJ1-2; tentative D call: TRBD1 (5 bases). Trimming took off 2 bases at V and 6 bases at J, with 16 bases between the two ends. CDR3 size: 15 residues. Germline lookup yields CDR1 ENHRY and CDR2 SYGVKD. The chain's CDR3 is CAISETGTGMNGYTF. In DNA form, the CDR3 reads TGTGCCATCAGTGAGACCGGGACTGGTATGAATGGCTACACCTTC.

The J gene is TRBJ1-1, the V gene TRBV7-9, with 8 bases lining up with TRBD1. From germline, CDR1 is SEHNR and CDR2 FQNEAQ (reference sequence). Germline trimming cut 1 base from V and 5 bases from J; bases unmatched to any gene: 6. The CDR3 contains 15 residues. Written as DNA, the CDR3 is TGTGCCAGCAGCTTAGAGACAGGGGTAAGGACTGAAGCTTTCTTT. It yields the protein CASSLETGVRTEAFF.

The chain is built from TRBV11-2 and TRBJ2-7; TRBD2 matches at 7 bases. CDR1 is SGHAT, CDR2 FQNNGV, per germline. The CDR3 runs 18 residues. Unmatched junction bases numbered 17, after V lost 2 bases and J lost 4 bases. The CDR3 nucleotides read TGTGCCAGCAGCTTAAAGAGGTCTTCGGTGGCGGGAGATTACGAGCAGTACTTC. Amino acids: CASSLKRSSVAGDYEQYF.

The chain links TRBV18 to TRBJ1-3; D gene ambiguous. The V and J ends lost 2 bases and 0 bases respectively, with 5 bases between them. This CDR3 is built from 14 residues. Per germline, CDR1 KGHSH and CDR2 LQKENI. The CDR3 spells CASSPKASGNTIYF. Written as DNA, the CDR3 is TGTGCCAGCTCACCAAAAGCCTCTGGAAACACCATATATTTT. Combining the CDR3 with reference TRBV18 and TRBJ1-3 gives the whole variable domain NAGVMQNPRHLVRRRGQEARLRCSPMKGHSHVYWYRQLPEEGLKFMVYLQKENIIDESGMPKERFSAEFPKEGPSILRIQQVVRGDSAAYFCASSPKASGNTIYFGEGSWLTVV.

This clone was recorded a few times. The chain uses TRBV30 and TRBJ2-7, with D hard to call. V lost 1 base to trimming and J lost 6 bases, with 10 bases between them. This CDR3 contains 12 residues. The germline CDR1 and CDR2 sequences are GTSNPN and SVGIG (reference sequence). The CDR3 region has the DNA TGTGCCTGGAGTGCCGCGGTAGGCGAGCAGTACTTC. It translates to CAWSAAVGEQYF.